The present T cell receptor beta chain was sequenced within a study of T cell responses to AZD1222 COVID-19 vaccine. General study points: Donors skewed white British and female; clonal diversity was possibly underestimated.

On this clone itself: Its antigen is still unknown.

Unmatched junction bases numbered 8, after V lost 6 bases and J lost 13 bases. The CDR3 loop spans 11 amino acids. The germline V gene encodes CDR1 SQVTM and CDR2 ANQGSEA. Produced via immunoSEQ multiplex PCR; TCRdb's table is partial and in-frame only. Here the sample spans over 50,000 clones, approximately 80% being singletons. This chain joins TRBV29-1 and TRBJ1-4; TRBD1 agrees at 7 bases. The sequencing here drew on peripheral blood, taken 28 days after the second AZD1222 dose. The sequence came from an adult who received the AZD1222 COVID-19 vaccine. CDR3 DNA sequence: TGCAGCGTCGATGACAGGGCTCGACTGTTTTTT. This codes for CSVDDRARLFF. The full variable domain, in which reference TRBV29-1 and TRBJ1-4 provide the parts outside the CDR3, is SAVISQKPSRDICQRGTSLTIQCQVDSQVTMMFWYRQQPGQSLTLIATANQGSEATYESGFVIDKFPISRPNLTFSTLTVSNMSPEDSSIYLCSVDDRARLFFGSGTQLSVL.